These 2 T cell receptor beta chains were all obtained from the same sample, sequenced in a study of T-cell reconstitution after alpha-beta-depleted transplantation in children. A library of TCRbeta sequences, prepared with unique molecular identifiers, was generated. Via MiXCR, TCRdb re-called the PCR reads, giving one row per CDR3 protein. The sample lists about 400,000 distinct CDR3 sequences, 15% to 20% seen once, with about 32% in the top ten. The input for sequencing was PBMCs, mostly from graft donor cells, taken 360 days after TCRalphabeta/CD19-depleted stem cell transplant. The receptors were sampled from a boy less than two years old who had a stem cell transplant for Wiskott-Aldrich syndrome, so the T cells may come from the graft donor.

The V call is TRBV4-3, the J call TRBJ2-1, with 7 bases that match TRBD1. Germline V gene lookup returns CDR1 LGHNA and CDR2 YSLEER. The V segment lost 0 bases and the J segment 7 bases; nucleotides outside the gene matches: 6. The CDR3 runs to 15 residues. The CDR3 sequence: CASSQDLTGINEQFF. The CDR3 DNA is TGCGCCAGCAGCCAAGATCTGACAGGGATAAATGAGCAGTTCTTC.

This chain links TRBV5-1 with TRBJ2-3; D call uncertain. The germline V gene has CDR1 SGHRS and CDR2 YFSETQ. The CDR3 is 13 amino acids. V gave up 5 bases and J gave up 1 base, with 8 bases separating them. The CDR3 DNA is TGCGCCAGCAGGATCGGCGGCACAGATACGCAGTATTTT. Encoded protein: CASRIGGTDTQYF.